This TCR beta chain came from a study of early T cells in non-severe SARS-CoV-2 infection. Overall study: The authors sequenced bulk RNA from unsorted whole blood, leaving chains unpaired.

This clonotype has ten or more counts. As part of library construction, unique molecular identifiers were attached to individual cDNA molecules. One entry per CDR3 protein, called by TCRdb with MiXCR from the 5' RACE reads. Seen here are around 27,000 distinct CDR3 sequences, about 6% observed once, and the top ten hold roughly 22%. The CDR3 covers 14 residues. V lost 1 base and J 5 bases, leaving 9 bases between the germline ends. The V gene's germline CDR1 is SGHDN and CDR2 FVKESK. Sequencing was carried out using whole blood. The sequence derives from an adult who was a healthcare worker with PCR-confirmed SARS-CoV-2 infection or an uninfected control (not recorded which). The chain employs TRBV14 and TRBJ1-5, with D unclear. In DNA form, the CDR3 reads TGTGCCAGCAGCCAAGCCGGGTCGGATCAGCCCCAGCATTTT. Protein sequence: CASSQAGSDQPQHF. Filled out from reference TRBV14 and TRBJ1-5, the complete variable domain reads EAGVTQFPSHSVIEKGQTVTLRCDPISGHDNLYWYRRVMGKEIKFLLHFVKESKQDESGMPNNRFLAERTGGTYSTLKVQPAELEDSGVYFCASSQAGSDQPQHFGDGTRLSIL.